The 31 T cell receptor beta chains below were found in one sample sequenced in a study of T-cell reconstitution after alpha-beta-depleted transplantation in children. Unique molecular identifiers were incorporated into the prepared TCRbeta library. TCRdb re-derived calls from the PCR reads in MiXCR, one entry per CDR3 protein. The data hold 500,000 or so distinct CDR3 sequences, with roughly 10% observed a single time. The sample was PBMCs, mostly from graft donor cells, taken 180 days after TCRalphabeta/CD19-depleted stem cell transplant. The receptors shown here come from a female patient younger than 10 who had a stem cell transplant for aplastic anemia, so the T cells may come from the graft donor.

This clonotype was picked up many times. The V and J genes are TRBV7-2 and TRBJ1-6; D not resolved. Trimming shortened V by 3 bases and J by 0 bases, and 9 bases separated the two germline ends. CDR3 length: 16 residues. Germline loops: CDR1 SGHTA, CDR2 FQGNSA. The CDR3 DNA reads TGTGCCAGCAGCTTTTCCGGGAGCTCCTATAATTCACCCCTCCACTTT. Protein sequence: CASSFSGSSYNSPLHF.

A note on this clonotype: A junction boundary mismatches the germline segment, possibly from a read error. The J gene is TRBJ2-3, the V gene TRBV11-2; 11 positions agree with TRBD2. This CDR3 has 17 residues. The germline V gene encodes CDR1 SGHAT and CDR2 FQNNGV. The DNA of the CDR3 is TGTGCCAGCAGCTTAGGGTCTAGCGGGAGGCTCACAGATATGCAGTATTTT. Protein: CASSLGSSGRLTDMQYF.

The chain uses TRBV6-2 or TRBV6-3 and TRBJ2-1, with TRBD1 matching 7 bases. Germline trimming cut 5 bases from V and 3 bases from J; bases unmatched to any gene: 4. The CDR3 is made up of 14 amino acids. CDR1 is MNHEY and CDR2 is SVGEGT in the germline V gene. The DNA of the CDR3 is TGTGCCAGCAGTAGGGGGACAGTCTACAATGAGCAGTTCTTC. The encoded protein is CASSRGTVYNEQFF.

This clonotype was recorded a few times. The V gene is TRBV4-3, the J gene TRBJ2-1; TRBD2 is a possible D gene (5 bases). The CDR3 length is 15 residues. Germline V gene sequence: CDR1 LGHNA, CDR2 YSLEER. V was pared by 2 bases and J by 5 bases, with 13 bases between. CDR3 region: CASSQNYLADNEQFF. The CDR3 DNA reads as TGCGCCAGCAGCCAAAACTATCTAGCTGACAATGAGCAGTTCTTC.

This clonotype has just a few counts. The CDR3 is CSARIQGRGPQHF. Here the CDR3 DNA reads TGCAGTGCTAGGATACAGGGGCGAGGGCCCCAGCATTTT. The chain recombines TRBV20-1 with TRBJ1-5, with 7 bases matching TRBD1. Looked up from germline, CDR1 is DFQATT and CDR2 is SNEGSKA (reference sequence). The CDR3 has 13 amino acids. V dropped 3 bases and J dropped 9; count of bases not matched to a gene: 8.

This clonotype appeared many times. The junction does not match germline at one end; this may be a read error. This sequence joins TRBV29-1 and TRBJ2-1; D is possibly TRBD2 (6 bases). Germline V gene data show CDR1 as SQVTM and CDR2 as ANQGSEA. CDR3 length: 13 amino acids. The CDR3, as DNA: TGCAGCGGTGTCGGGAGATCCTCCAATGAGCAGTTCTTC. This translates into CSGVGRSSNEQFF.

This chain's CDR3 is CASSRTGASTYNEQFF. The CDR3 nucleotides are TGTGCCAGCAGCCGAACGGGCGCCAGTACCTACAATGAGCAGTTCTTC. The rearrangement links TRBV7-2 to TRBJ2-1; D is undetermined. The CDR3 contains 16 residues. Germline CDR1 reads SGHTA; CDR2 reads FQGNSA. The germline V and J ends were trimmed by 5 bases and 2 bases, with 16 bases remaining between them.

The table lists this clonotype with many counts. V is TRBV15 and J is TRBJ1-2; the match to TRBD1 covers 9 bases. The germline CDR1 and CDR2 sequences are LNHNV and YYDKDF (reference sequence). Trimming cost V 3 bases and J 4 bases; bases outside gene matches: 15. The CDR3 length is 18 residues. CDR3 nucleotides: TGTGCCACCAGCAGTCGGGGGGGACAGGGCCCTTCGGGCTATGGCTACACCTTC. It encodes CATSSRGGQGPSGYGYTF.

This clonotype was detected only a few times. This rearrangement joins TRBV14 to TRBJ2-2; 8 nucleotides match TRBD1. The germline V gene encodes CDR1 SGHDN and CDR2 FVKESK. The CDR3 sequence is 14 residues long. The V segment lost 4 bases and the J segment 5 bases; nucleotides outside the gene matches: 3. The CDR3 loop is CASSRTGPTGELFF. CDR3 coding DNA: TGTGCCAGCAGCCGGACAGGGCCTACCGGGGAGCTGTTTTTT.

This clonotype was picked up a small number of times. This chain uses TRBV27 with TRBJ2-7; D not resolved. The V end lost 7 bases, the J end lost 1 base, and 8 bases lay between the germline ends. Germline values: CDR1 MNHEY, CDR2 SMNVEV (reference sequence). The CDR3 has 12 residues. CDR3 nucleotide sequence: TGTGCCAGCATTTCCCGGTCCTACGAGCAGTACGTC. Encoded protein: CASISRSYEQYV.

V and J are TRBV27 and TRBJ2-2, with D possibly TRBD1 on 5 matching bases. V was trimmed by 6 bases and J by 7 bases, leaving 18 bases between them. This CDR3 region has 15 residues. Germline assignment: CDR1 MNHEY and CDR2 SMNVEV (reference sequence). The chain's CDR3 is CASSQPSQGGGELFF. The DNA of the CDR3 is TGTGCCAGCAGCCAACCTAGTCAGGGCGGCGGGGAGCTGTTTTTT.

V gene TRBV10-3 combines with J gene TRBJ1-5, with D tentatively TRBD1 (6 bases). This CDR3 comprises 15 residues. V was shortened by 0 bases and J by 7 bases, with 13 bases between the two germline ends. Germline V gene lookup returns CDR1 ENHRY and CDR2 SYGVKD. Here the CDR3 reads CAISESQGWEQPQHF. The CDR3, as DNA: TGTGCCATCAGTGAGTCGCAGGGGTGGGAACAGCCCCAGCATTTT.

The CDR3 nucleotides read TGCAGCGTGGGGACTAACACAGATACGCAGTATTTT. Residues: CSVGTNTDTQYF. The chain uses TRBV29-1 and TRBJ2-3; TRBD2 matches at 7 bases. The CDR3 totals 12 residues. Trimming cost V 6 bases and J 2 bases; bases outside gene matches: 2. The germline gives CDR1 SQVTM, CDR2 ANQGSEA.

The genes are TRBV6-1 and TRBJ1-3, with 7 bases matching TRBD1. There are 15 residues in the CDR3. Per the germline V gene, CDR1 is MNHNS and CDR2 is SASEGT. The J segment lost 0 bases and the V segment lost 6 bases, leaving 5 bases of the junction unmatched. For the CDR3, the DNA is TGTGCCAGCAGAGACAGGGCCGTCTCTGGAAACACCATATATTTT. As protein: CASRDRAVSGNTIYF.

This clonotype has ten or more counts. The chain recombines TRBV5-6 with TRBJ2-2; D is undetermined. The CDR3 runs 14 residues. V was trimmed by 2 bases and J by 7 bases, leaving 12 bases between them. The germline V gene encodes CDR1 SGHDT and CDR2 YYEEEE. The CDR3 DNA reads TGTGCCAGCAGCTTAGAAGGGCTGATCGGGGAGCTGTTTTTT. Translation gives CASSLEGLIGELFF. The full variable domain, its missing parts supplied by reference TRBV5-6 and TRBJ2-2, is DAGVTQSPTHLIKTRGQQVTLRCSPKSGHDTVSWYQQALGQGPQFIFQYYEEEERQRGNFPDRFSGHQFPNYSSELNVNALLLGDSALYLCASSLEGLIGELFFGEGSRLTVL.

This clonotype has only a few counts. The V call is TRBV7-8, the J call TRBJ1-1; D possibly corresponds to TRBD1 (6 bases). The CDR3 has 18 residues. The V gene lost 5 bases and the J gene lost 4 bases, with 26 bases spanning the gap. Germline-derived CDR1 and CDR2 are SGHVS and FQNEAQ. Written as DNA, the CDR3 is TGTGCCAGCAGCCCTGGGACACACTGGAGCACCACACTCACTGAAGCTTTCTTT. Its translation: CASSPGTHWSTTLTEAFF.

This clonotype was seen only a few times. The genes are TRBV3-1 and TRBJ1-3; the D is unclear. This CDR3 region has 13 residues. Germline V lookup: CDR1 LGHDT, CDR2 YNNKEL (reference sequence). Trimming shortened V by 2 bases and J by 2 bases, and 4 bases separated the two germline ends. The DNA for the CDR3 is TGTGCCAGCAGCCAAAGGACTGGAAACACCATATATTTT. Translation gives CASSQRTGNTIYF.

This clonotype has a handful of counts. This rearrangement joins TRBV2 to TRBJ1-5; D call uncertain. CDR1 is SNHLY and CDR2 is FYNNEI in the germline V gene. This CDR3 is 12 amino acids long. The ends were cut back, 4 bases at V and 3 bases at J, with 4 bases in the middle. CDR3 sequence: CASSVPNQPQHF. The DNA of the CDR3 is TGTGCCAGCAGTGTCCCCAATCAGCCCCAGCATTTT.

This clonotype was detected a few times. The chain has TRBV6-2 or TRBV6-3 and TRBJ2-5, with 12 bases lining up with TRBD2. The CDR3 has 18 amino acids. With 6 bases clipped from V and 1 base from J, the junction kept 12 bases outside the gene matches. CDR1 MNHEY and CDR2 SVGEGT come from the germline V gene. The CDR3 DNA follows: TGTGCCAGCAGGGATTCTATCGGACTAGCGGGATTCCAAGAGACCCAGTACTTC. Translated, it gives CASRDSIGLAGFQETQYF.

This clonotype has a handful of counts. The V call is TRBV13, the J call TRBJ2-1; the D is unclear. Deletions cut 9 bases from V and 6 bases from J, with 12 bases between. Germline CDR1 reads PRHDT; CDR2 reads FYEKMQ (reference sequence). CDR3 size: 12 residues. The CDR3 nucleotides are TGTGCCAGTGGGCGCAGATTCAATGAGCAGTTCTTC. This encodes CASGRRFNEQFF.

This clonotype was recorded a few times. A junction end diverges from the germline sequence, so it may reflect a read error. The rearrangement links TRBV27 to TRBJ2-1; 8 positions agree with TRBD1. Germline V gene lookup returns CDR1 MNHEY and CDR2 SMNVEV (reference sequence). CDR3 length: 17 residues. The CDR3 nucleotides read TGTGCCGGCAGTTTGGCCCCGACAGGGGACCTCTACAATGAGCAGTTCTTC. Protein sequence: CAGSLAPTGDLYNEQFF.

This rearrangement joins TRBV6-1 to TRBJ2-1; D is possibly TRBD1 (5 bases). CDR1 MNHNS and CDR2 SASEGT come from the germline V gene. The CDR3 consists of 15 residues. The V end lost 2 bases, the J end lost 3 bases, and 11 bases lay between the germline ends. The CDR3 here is CASSESGHLYNEQFF. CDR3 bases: TGTGCCAGCAGTGAATCTGGACACCTCTACAATGAGCAGTTCTTC.

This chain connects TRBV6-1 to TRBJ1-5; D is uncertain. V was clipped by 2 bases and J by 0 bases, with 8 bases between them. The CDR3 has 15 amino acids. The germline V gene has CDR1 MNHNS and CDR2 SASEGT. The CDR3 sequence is CASSEWVFSNQPQHF. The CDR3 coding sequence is TGTGCCAGCAGTGAATGGGTTTTTAGCAATCAGCCCCAGCATTTT.

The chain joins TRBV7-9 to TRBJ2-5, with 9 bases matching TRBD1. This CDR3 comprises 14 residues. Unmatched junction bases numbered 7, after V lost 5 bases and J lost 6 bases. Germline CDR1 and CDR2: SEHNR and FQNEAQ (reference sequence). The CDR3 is CASSTYRGRQTQYF. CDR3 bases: TGTGCCAGCAGCACGTACAGGGGGCGGCAGACCCAGTACTTC.

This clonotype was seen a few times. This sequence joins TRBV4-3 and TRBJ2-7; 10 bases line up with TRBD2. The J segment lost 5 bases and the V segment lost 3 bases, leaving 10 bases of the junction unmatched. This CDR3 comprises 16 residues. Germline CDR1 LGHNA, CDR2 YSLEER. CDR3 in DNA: TGCGCCAGCAGCCAGGATTGGCTAGCGGGAGAGCACGAGCAGTACGTC. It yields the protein CASSQDWLAGEHEQYV.

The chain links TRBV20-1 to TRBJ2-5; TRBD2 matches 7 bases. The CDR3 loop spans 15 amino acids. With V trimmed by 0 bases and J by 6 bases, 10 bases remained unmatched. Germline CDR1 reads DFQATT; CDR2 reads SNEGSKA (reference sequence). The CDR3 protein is CSARESGTERKTQYF. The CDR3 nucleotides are TGCAGTGCTAGAGAGAGCGGGACCGAACGGAAGACCCAGTACTTC.

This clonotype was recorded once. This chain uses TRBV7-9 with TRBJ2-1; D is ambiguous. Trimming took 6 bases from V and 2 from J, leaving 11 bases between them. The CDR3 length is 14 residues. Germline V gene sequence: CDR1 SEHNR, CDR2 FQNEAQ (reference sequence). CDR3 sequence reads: CASSSPKAYNEQFF. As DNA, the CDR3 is TGTGCCAGCAGTTCTCCAAAGGCCTACAATGAGCAGTTCTTC.

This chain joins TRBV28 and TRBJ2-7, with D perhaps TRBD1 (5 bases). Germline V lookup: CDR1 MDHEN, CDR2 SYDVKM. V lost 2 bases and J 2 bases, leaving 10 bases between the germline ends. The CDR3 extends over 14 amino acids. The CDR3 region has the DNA TGTGCCAGCAGTTTAGCACAAGGGGCCTACGAGCAGTACTTC. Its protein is CASSLAQGAYEQYF.

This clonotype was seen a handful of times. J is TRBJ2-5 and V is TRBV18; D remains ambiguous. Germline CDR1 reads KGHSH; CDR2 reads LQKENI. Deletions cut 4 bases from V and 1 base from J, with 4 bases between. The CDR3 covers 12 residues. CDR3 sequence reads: CASSHIQETQYF. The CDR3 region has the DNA TGTGCCAGCTCACACATCCAAGAGACCCAGTACTTC.

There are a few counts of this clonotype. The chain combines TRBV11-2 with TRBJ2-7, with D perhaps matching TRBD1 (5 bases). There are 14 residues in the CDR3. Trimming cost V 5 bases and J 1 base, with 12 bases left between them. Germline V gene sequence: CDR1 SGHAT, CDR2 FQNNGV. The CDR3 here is CASSPLDSSYEQYV. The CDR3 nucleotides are TGTGCCAGCAGCCCTCTTGACAGTTCCTACGAGCAGTACGTC.

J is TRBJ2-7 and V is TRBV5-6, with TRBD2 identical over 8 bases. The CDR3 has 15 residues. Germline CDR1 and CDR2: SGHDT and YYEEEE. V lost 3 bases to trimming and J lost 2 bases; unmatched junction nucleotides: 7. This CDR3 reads CASSSGPGLAYEQYF. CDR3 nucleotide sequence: TGTGCCAGCAGCTCCGGGCCGGGACTAGCCTACGAGCAGTACTTC.